The sequence of this TCR beta chain was determined in a study of T cell changes during pregnancy in multiple sclerosis. This clone was counted once. Profiling relied on immunoSEQ multiplex PCR, and the TCRdb table lists in-frame clones only, not all of them. There are under 50,000 clones in the sample; around 89% occur only once, and 1% to 1.5% lies in the top ten. The trim removed 5 bases at V and 3 bases at J, leaving 3 bases unmatched. The CDR3 is made up of 13 amino acids. Germline V gene sequence: CDR1 SGHTA, CDR2 FQGNSA. The source was CD4+ T cells from peripheral blood mononuclear cells, collected after pregnancy. The TCR originated in a female donor with multiple sclerosis, enrolled in a pregnancy study. V and J are TRBV7-2 and TRBJ1-1; 7 positions match TRBD1. The CDR3 spells CASSQGQYTEAFF. DNA of the CDR3: TGTGCCAGCAGCCAGGGACAGTACACTGAAGCTTTCTTT.